This TCR beta chain comes out of a study of beta chain features in type 1 diabetes. The study, taken as a whole, reports: Shorter templates might be favored by PCR, and equally so in patients and in controls. Patients with type 1 diabetes showed fewer VDJ junction insertions and more deletions. TCRB CDR3s from Type 1 diabetes patients were moderately but significantly shorter in all four CD4+ subsets. Possibly, sequencing cDNA over-represented cells that had high TCR expression levels.

A remark on this clone: No antigen is known for it. Additional DNA sequences in this sample encode the identical CDR3.

CDR3 size: 14 residues. The germline V gene encodes CDR1 LNHDA and CDR2 SQIVND (reference sequence). Trimming took 6 bases from V and 4 from J; bases not matched to a gene: 9. As every portion of the isolated RNA was reverse transcribed, the sequencing read expressed TCRB transcripts. Sequencing used immunoSEQ multiplex PCR; TCRdb keeps in-frame clones, though not all of them. The sample consists of around 250,000 clones, roughly 70% of them appearing once. The chain employs TRBV19 and TRBJ2-7; TRBD1 matches 7 bases. This receptor was obtained from a young man in good health. Sequencing input: naive CD4+ T cells from blood. The CDR3 region is CASSTTGTAYEQYF. CDR3 nucleotides: TGTGCCAGTAGCACCACCGGGACAGCTTACGAGCAGTACTTC.